Presented here are 21 T cell receptor beta chains from one specimen sequenced in a study of blood T cell repertoires in COVID-19. The repertoire was sequenced with immunoSEQ multiplex PCR; TCRdb's copy has only in-frame clones and lacks some. Of under 250,000 clones in the sample, about 83% were seen once. The sample taken for sequencing was peripheral blood. These receptor sequences come from a man in his forties or fifties with active or convalescent COVID-19.

The chain couples TRBV6-6 to TRBJ1-1; TRBD1 aligns across 9 bases. With V trimmed by 4 bases and J by 2 bases, 2 bases remained unmatched. The CDR3 is 14 residues long. Germline V gene data show CDR1 as MNHNY and CDR2 as SVGAGI (reference sequence). The DNA of the CDR3 is TGTGCCAGCAGTTGGACAGGGGTAAACACTGAAGCTTTCTTT. Protein product: CASSWTGVNTEAFF.

V is TRBV5-1 and J is TRBJ2-5; tentatively, D is TRBD2 (6 bases). The CDR3 loop spans 15 amino acids. V lost 4 bases and J 4 bases, leaving 17 bases between the germline ends. Germline lookup yields CDR1 SGHRS and CDR2 YFSETQ. As DNA, the CDR3 is TGCGCCAGCAGCCTCTCTCGACTAGATGGAGAGACCCAGTACTTC. Translated, it gives CASSLSRLDGETQYF. The full variable domain, with the rest looked up from reference TRBV5-1 and TRBJ2-5, is KAGVTQTPRYLIKTRGQQVTLSCSPISGHRSVSWYQQTPGQGLQFLFEYFSETQRNKGNFPGRFSGRQFSNSRSEMNVSTLELGDSALYLCASSLSRLDGETQYFGPGTRLLVL.

The gene calls are TRBV4-3 and TRBJ2-5; D may be TRBD1 (5 bases). Trimming took off 1 base at V and 5 bases at J, with 14 bases between the two ends. CDR3 length: 15 residues. Germline lookup yields CDR1 LGHNA and CDR2 YSLEER. CDR3 loop: CASSQVSRQLETQYF. The CDR3, as DNA: TGCGCCAGCAGCCAAGTTAGCAGACAGTTGGAGACCCAGTACTTC.

The chain carries TRBV6-5 and TRBJ2-2; 7 bases map to TRBD2. J gave up 5 bases and V 3 bases, and 3 bases lay outside the gene matches. Per the germline V gene, CDR1 is MNHEY and CDR2 is SVGAGI. The CDR3 runs to 14 residues. The CDR3 loop is CASSYRRETGELFF. As DNA, the CDR3 is TGTGCCAGCAGTTATCGGCGGGAGACCGGGGAGCTGTTTTTT.

This clone was seen a single time. V gene TRBV7-2 combines with J gene TRBJ1-2, with a possible D match to TRBD1 (5 bases). V lost 5 bases and J lost 7, with 17 bases in between. The CDR3 consists of 14 residues. CDR1 SGHTA and CDR2 FQGNSA come from the germline V gene. CDR3 DNA sequence: TGTGCCAGCAGCAGAATGGGGGGGGTAACTGGCTACACCTTC. Amino acids: CASSRMGGVTGYTF.

This clone was seen just once. The chain recombines TRBV11-3 with TRBJ2-7, with 9 bases matching TRBD1. CDR3 length: 14 amino acids. Germline V gene data show CDR1 as SGHNT and CDR2 as YENEEA. V was clipped by 3 bases and J by 3 bases; unmatched bases: 3. Here the CDR3 reads CASSLDRGGYEQYF. Written as DNA, the CDR3 is TGTGCCAGCAGCTTGGACAGGGGAGGCTACGAGCAGTACTTC.

Only a few counts were recorded for this clone. The genes are TRBV11-3 and TRBJ2-1, with D maybe TRBD1 (5 bases). V was pared by 0 bases and J by 9 bases, with 18 bases between. From germline, CDR1 is SGHNT and CDR2 YENEEA. The CDR3 has 16 amino acids. Written as DNA, the CDR3 is TGTGCCAGCAGCTTAGATATGGCAGCCCAGGGCGGTGAGCAGTTCTTC. Encoded protein: CASSLDMAAQGGEQFF.

The chain uses TRBV5-8 and TRBJ2-6; D is undetermined. The CDR3 loop spans 15 amino acids. The V gene lost 4 bases and the J gene lost 1 base, with 9 bases spanning the gap. Germline values: CDR1 SGHTS, CDR2 YDEGEE. The CDR3 loop is CASSPRSSGANVLTF. CDR3 DNA sequence: TGTGCCAGCAGCCCACGGTCATCTGGGGCCAACGTCCTGACTTTC.

The gene calls are TRBV3-1 (or the pseudogene TRBV3-2) and TRBJ2-7; no firm D call. Trimming removed 5 bases from V and 2 bases from J, with 10 bases in between. The germline gives CDR1 LGHDT, CDR2 YNNKEL (reference sequence). The CDR3 contains 13 residues. The CDR3 sequence: CASSSPTTYEQYF. CDR3 bases: TGTGCCAGCAGCTCCCCTACCACCTACGAGCAGTACTTC.

The chain combines TRBV4-1 with TRBJ2-7; 7 nucleotides match TRBD1. The V segment lost 0 bases and the J segment 3 bases; nucleotides outside the gene matches: 5. CDR1 is MGHRA, CDR2 YSYEKL, per germline. The CDR3 sequence is 15 residues long. CDR3 amino acids: CASSQDPAGGYEQYF. The CDR3 region has the DNA TGCGCCAGCAGCCAAGATCCAGCAGGGGGCTACGAGCAGTACTTC.

There are a few counts of this clone. The rearrangement joins TRBV4-2 to TRBJ2-7; TRBD2 agrees at 7 bases. V was clipped by 0 bases and J by 2 bases; unmatched bases: 4. Per germline, CDR1 LGHNA and CDR2 YNFKEQ. This CDR3 has 15 residues. The CDR3 here is CASSQDPGTTYEQYF. CDR3 DNA: TGTGCCAGCAGCCAAGACCCGGGGACTACCTACGAGCAGTACTTC.

In its sample, this clone was seen once. J is TRBJ2-7 and V is TRBV6-5; D possibly corresponds to TRBD1 (5 bases). The CDR3 covers 14 residues. Germline values: CDR1 MNHEY, CDR2 SVGAGI. Trimming shortened V by 2 bases and J by 3 bases, and 11 bases separated the two germline ends. The CDR3 region is CASSYVAGIYEQYF. As DNA, the CDR3 is TGTGCCAGCAGTTACGTGGCAGGGATCTACGAGCAGTACTTC.

V and J are TRBV6-1 and TRBJ1-4; no firm D call. Germline CDR1 MNHNS, CDR2 SASEGT. This CDR3 comprises 14 residues. V shed 3 bases and J shed 4 bases, with 9 bases lying between them. The CDR3 nucleotides read TGTGCCAGCAGTGAGTTAACAGTTAATGAAAAACTGTTTTTT. Translation gives CASSELTVNEKLFF.

The V call is TRBV6-5, the J call TRBJ2-5; TRBD2 agrees at 7 bases. V lost 7 bases and J lost 6; bases outside the gene matches: 11. The germline V gene has CDR1 MNHEY and CDR2 SVGAGI. This CDR3 region has 14 residues. The CDR3 loop is CASTASSGRKTQYF. CDR3 sequence (DNA): TGTGCCAGCACCGCATCTAGCGGCAGGAAGACCCAGTACTTC.

This rearrangement joins TRBV5-3 to TRBJ2-3; D call uncertain. TRBV5-3 is an ORF, and what it does is uncertain. V gave up 3 bases and J gave up 4 bases, with 12 bases separating them. The CDR3 contains 14 residues. The CDR3, as DNA: TGTGCCAGAAGCTCACCTATGAAATCAGATACGCAGTATTTT. Translation: CARSSPMKSDTQYF.

V is TRBV6-2 or TRBV6-3 and J is TRBJ1-1; D remains unclear. The CDR3 contains 13 residues. Germline V gene data show CDR1 as MNHEY and CDR2 as SVGEGT. Trimming stripped 4 bases from V and 5 bases from J, with 11 bases between. The CDR3 bases are TGTGCCAGCAGTTCCACGACGGGGACTGAAGCTTTCTTT. Translating it yields CASSSTTGTEAFF.

The chain has TRBV11-2 and TRBJ1-2, with 9 bases identical to TRBD1. In germline, CDR1 is SGHAT, CDR2 FQNNGV. V gave up 5 bases and J gave up 5 bases; unmatched junction bases: 3. The CDR3 has 13 amino acids. This chain's CDR3 is CASSAGTGYGYTF. The CDR3 coding sequence is TGTGCCAGCAGCGCTGGGACAGGGTATGGCTACACCTTC.

This chain links TRBV28 with TRBJ2-5; D call uncertain. CDR3 length: 12 residues. V lost 6 bases, J lost 5 bases, and 10 bases lay in between. In germline, CDR1 is MDHEN, CDR2 SYDVKM. This chain's CDR3 is CASSRPGETQYF. The CDR3 bases are TGTGCCAGCAGCCGGCCAGGCGAGACCCAGTACTTC.

The chain couples TRBV14 to TRBJ1-6; 8 bases match TRBD1. The CDR3 runs 16 residues. The germline V gene has CDR1 SGHDN and CDR2 FVKESK. J lost 7 bases, V lost 4 bases, and 9 bases had no gene match. CDR3 DNA sequence: TGTGCCAGCAGCCTTCGACAGGGGCGAAGCAATTCACCCCTCCACTTT. It yields the protein CASSLRQGRSNSPLHF.

The chain employs TRBV18 and TRBJ1-1; the match to TRBD1 covers 8 bases. This CDR3 contains 17 residues. In germline, CDR1 is KGHSH, CDR2 LQKENI. The V gene end was trimmed by 0 bases and the J gene end by 2 bases; junction bases not matched to a gene: 8. CDR3 nucleotides: TGTGCCAGCTCACCACCGGTGGCAGGGGGCCGCAACACTGAAGCTTTCTTT. Protein product: CASSPPVAGGRNTEAFF.

The rearrangement joins TRBV2 to TRBJ1-2; unclear D gene. From germline, CDR1 is SNHLY and CDR2 FYNNEI. V lost 6 bases and J lost 0, with 5 bases in between. This CDR3 has 12 residues. In nucleotides, the CDR3 is TGTGCCAGCAGCCAATCTAACTATGGCTACACCTTC. Its protein product is CASSQSNYGYTF.